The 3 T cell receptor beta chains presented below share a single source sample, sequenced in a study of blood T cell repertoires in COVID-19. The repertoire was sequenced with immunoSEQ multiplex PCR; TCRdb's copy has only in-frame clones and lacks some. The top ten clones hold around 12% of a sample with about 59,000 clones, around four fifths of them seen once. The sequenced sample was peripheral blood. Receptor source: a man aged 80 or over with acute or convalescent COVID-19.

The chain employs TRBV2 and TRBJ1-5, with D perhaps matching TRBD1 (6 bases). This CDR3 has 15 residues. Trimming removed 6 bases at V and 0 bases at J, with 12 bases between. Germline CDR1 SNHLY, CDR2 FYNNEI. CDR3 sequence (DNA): TGTGCCAGCAGAGCGACAGGAGTTAGCAATCAGCCCCAGCATTTT. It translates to CASRATGVSNQPQHF.

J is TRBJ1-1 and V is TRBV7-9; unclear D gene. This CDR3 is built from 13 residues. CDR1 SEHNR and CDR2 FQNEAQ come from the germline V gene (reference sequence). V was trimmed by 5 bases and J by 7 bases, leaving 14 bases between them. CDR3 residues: CASSLRQAHEAFF. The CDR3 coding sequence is TGTGCCAGCAGCCTCCGACAAGCCCATGAAGCTTTCTTT.

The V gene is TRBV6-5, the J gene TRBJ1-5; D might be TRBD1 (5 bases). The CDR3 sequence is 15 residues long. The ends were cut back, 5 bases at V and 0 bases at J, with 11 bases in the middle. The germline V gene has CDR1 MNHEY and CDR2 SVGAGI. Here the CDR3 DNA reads TGTGCCAGCAGTCCTCTGGACAATAGCAATCAGCCCCAGCATTTT. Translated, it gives CASSPLDNSNQPQHF.